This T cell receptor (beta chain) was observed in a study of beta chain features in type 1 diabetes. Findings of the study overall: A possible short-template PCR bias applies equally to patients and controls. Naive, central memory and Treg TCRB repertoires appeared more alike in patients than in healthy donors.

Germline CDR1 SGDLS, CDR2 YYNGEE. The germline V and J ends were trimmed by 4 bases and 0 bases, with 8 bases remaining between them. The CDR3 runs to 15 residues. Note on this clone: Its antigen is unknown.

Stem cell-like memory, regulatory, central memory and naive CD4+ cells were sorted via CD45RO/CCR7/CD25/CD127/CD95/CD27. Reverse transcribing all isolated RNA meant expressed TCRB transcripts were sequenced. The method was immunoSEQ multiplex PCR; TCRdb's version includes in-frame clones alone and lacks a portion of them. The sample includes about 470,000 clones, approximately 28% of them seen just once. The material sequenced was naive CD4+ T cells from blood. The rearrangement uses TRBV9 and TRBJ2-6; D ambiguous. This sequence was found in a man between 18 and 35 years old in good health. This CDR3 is CASSTRSSGANVLTF. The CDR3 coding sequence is TGTGCCAGCAGCACCCGGTCCTCTGGGGCCAACGTCCTGACTTTC.